This note documents a single T cell receptor (beta chain) sequence. The antigen is unknown. These data originate in a study of regulatory T cells in long-lasting Graves disease. Study as a whole: Positivity for TSH receptor antibodies plus over 5 years of antithyroid drugs meant persistent Graves' disease.

CDR3 regions were amplified by Arm-PCR using iRepertoire HTBI primers to build TCR beta libraries. TCRdb re-called the multiplex PCR reads through MiXCR, storing one row per CDR3 protein. The repertoire holds 300,000 to 350,000 distinct CDR3 sequences, with roughly a fifth as singletons. J lost 5 bases, V lost 1 base, and 5 bases had no gene match. The CDR3 is made up of 14 amino acids. The germline gives CDR1 SGHRS, CDR2 YFSETQ. Described time point: persistent/refractory GD, antithyroid drugs over 5 years with positive TRAb. The TCR library was made from RNA extracted from PBMCs. Study outcomes and limitations: Patients with persistent Graves' had lower TCR diversity than newly diagnosed patients. Favored gene segments in persistent disease were TRBV28, TRBJ1-2 and TRBJ2-5.

Here the sequenced sample was peripheral blood mononuclear cells (PBMCs), taken when the disease was refractory, from a patient treated with antithyroid drugs. The source of this sequence is a female donor with Graves disease. J is TRBJ2-5 and V is TRBV5-1, with TRBD2 identical over 7 bases. The CDR3 protein is CASSLWGRAETQYF. The DNA of the CDR3 is TGCGCCAGCAGCTTGTGGGGGAGGGCGGAGACCCAGTACTTC.